Reported below is one TCR beta chain. Antigen unknown. Deep was the level at which the assay was run. Using immunoSEQ multiplex PCR, the repertoire was profiled, and TCRdb retains in-frame clones only, with some absent. In the table there are around 88,000 clones, approximately 61% of which are singletons. The data derive from a study of shared clonotypes between healthy human individuals. Study at large: Per donor, three plates held CD4 naive cells, three held CD4 memory, two held CD8 naive and one held CD8 memory.

Study conclusions and caveats: The generation probabilities recorded for non-shared clonotypes fell below those of clonotypes shared by all four donors.

Specimen: memory CD8+ T cells sorted from blood. Subset in this sample: CD45RO+ cells pooled with CCR7-negative TemRA cells. The sequence was obtained from a young man in good health.

CDR3 sequence reads: CASSLSGTLGYTF. The DNA of the CDR3 is TGTGCCAGCAGTTTATCCGGGACATTGGGCTACACCTTC. This chain uses TRBV28 with TRBJ1-2, with D perhaps TRBD1 (6 bases). This CDR3 spans 13 amino acids. From germline, CDR1 is MDHEN and CDR2 SYDVKM. V gave up 1 base and J gave up 8 bases, with 11 bases separating them.